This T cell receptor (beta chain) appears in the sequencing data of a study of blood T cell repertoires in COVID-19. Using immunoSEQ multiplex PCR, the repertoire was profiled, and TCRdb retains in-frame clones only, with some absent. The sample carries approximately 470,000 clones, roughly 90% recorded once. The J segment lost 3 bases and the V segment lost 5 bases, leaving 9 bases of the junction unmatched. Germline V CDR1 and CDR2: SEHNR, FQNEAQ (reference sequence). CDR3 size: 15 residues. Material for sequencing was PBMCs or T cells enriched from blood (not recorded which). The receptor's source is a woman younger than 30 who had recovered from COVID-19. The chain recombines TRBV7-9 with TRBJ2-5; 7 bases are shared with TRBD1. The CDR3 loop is CASSPPFGTEETQYF. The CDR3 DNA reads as TGTGCCAGCAGCCCGCCCTTCGGGACAGAAGAGACCCAGTACTTC.